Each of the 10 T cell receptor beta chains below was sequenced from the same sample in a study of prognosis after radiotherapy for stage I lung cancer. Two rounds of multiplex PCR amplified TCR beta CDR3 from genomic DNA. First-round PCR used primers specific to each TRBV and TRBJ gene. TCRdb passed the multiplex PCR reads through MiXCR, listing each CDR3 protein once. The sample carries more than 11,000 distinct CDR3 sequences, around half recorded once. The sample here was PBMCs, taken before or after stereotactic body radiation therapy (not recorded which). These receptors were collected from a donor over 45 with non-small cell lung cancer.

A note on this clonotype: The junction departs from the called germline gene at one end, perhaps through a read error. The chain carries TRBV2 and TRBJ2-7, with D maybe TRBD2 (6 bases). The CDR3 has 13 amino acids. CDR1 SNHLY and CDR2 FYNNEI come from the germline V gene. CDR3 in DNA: TGTGCCAGCCTCCTGGACGGCGGGGACGAGAAGTACTTC. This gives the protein CASLLDGGDEKYF. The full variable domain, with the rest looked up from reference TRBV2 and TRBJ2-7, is EPEVTQTPSHQVTQMGQEVILRCVPISNHLYFYWYRQILGQKVEFLVSFYNNEISEKSEIFDDQFSVERPDGSNFTLKIRSTKLEDSAMYFCASLLDGGDEKYFGPGTRLTVT.

DNA for the CDR3: TGTGCCAGCAGCCAAAGGGGGAATACGCAGTATTTT. Protein: CASSQRGNTQYF. The V call is TRBV3-2, the J call TRBJ2-3; the listed D gene, TRBD1, was not tested against the DNA. TRBV3-2 is a pseudogene locus. This CDR3 is built from 12 residues.

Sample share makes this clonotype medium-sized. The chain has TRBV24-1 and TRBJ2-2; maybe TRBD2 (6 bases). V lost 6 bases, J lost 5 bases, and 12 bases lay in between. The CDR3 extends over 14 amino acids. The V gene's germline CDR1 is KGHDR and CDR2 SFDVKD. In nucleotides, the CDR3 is TGTGCCACCAGTAGCGTGGAGGGTACCGGGGAGCTGTTTTTT. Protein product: CATSSVEGTGELFF.

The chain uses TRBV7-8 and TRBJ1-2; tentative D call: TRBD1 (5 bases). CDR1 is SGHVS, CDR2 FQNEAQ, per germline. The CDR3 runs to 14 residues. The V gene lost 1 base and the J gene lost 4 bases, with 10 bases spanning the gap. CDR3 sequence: CASSLGQLSYGYTF. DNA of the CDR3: TGTGCCAGCAGCTTAGGACAGCTATCCTATGGCTACACCTTC.

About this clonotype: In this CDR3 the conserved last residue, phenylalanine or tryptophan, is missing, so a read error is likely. DNA for the CDR3: TGTGCCAGCAGTTACTATCCGGGACAGGGTATAGATACGCAGTATCTT. It encodes CASSYYPGQGIDTQYL. The V and J genes are TRBV6-5 and TRBJ2-3; 9 bases map to TRBD1. The CDR3 totals 16 residues. The germline V gene has CDR1 MNHEY and CDR2 SVGAGI. With 1 base clipped from V and 5 bases from J, the junction kept 7 bases outside the gene matches.

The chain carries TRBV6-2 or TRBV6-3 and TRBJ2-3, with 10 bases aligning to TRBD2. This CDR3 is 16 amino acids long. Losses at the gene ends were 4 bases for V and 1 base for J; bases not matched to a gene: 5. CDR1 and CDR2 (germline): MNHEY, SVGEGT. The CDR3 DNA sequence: TGTGCCAGCAGTTTATCTAGCGGGAGCGGCACAGATACGCAGTATTTT. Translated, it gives CASSLSSGSGTDTQYF.

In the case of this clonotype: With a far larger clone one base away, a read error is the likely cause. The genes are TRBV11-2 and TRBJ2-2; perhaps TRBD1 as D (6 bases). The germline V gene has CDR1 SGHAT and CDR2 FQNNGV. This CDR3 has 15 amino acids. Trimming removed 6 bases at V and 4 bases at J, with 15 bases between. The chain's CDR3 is CASRPPGTSTGELFF. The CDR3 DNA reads TGTGCCAGCAGGCCCCCCGGGACAAGCACCGGGGAGCTGTTTTTT.

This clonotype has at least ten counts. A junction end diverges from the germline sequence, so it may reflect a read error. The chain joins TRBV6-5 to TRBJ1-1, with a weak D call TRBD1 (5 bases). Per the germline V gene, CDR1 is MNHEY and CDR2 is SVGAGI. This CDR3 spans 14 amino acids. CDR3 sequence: CASSDSSRGTEAFF. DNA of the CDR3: TGTGCCAGCAGTGACTCGAGTCGGGGGACCGAAGCTTTCTTT.

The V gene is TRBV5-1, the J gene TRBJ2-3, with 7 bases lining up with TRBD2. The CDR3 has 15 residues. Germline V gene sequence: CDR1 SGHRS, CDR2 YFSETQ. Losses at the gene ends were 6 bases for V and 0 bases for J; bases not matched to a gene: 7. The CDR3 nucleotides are TGCGCCAGCACGACTAGCCACTTCAGCACAGATACGCAGTATTTT. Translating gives CASTTSHFSTDTQYF. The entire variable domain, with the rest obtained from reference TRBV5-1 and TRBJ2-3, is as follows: KAGVTQTPRYLIKTRGQQVTLSCSPISGHRSVSWYQQTPGQGLQFLFEYFSETQRNKGNFPGRFSGRQFSNSRSEMNVSTLELGDSALYLCASTTSHFSTDTQYFGPGTRLTVL.

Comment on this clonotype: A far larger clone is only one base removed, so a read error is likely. CDR3 sequence: CASSELSLAIIETQYF. CDR3 DNA: TGTGCCAGCAGTGAATTAAGCCTAGCGATAATAGAGACCCAGTACTTC. J is TRBJ2-5 and V is TRBV6-1; tentatively, D is TRBD2 (6 bases). Per the germline V gene, CDR1 is MNHNS and CDR2 is SASEGT. This CDR3 region has 16 residues. The ends were cut back, 2 bases at V and 4 bases at J, with 17 bases in the middle.